This TCR beta chain was recovered during a study of blood T cell repertoires in COVID-19. Study summary: The samples span acute and convalescent COVID-19 from the United States, Italy and Spain. In each case, the material was cDNA or gDNA derived from T cells, B-cell-depleted T cells, or PBMCs.

Per the original data handling: Reference gene primers were amplified, and this amplification served to estimate nucleated cell counts. Profiled with immunoSEQ multiplex PCR; TCRdb holds only in-frame clones, not every one. That table gives V, J and clone size, and the DNA gave D and trimming. Among 150,000 to 200,000 clones listed, 89% were seen once. The sequence was obtained from a man aged 18 to 29 who had recovered from COVID-19. Sequenced material: peripheral blood.

CDR3 bases: TGTGCCAGCAGTTACTCGAGGGACAGGGCTGAAGCTTTCTTT. Residues: CASSYSRDRAEAFF. This chain uses TRBV6-5 with TRBJ1-1; 9 bases map to TRBD1. Germline CDR1 MNHEY, CDR2 SVGAGI. The junction had 2 bases not matched to a gene; V was cut back by 0 bases and J by 6 bases. The CDR3 sequence is 14 residues long.